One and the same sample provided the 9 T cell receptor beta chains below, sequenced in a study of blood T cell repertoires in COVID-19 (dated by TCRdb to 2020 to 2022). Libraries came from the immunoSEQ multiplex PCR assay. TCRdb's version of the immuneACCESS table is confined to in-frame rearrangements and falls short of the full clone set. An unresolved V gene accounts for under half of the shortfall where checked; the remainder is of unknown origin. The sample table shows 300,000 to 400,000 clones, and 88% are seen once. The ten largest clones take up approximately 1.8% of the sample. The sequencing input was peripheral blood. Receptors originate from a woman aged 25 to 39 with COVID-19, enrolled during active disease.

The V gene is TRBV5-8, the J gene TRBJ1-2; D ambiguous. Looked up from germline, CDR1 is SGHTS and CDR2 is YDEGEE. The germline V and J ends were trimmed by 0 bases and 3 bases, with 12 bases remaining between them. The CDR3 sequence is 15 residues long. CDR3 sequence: CASSLGGSEYYGYTF. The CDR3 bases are TGTGCCAGCAGCTTGGGAGGGAGCGAATACTATGGCTACACCTTC.

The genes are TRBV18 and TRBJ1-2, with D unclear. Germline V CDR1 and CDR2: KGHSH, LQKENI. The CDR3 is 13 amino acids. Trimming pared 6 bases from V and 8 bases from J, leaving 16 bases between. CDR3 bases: TGTGCCAGCTCTCCCCGTGAGGGTACAGGCTACACCTTC. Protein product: CASSPREGTGYTF. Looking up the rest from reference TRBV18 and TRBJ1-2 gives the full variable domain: NAGVMQNPRHLVRRRGQEARLRCSPMKGHSHVYWYRQLPEEGLKFMVYLQKENIIDESGMPKERFSAEFPKEGPSILRIQQVVRGDSAAYFCASSPREGTGYTFGSGTRLTVV.

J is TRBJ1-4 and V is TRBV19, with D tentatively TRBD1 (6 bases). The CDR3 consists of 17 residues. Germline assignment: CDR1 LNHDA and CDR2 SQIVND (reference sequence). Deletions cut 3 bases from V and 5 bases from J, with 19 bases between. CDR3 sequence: CASSIKNRGQTNEKLFF. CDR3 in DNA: TGTGCCAGTAGTATCAAAAACCGAGGACAGACGAATGAAAAACTGTTTTTT.

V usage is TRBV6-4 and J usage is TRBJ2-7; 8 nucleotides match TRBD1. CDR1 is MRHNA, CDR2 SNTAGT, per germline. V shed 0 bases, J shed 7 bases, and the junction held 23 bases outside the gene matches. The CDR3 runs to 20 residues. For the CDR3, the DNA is TGTGCCAGCAGTGACTCAGCCAGACGGACAGGGTTTGTTGTTCGATCTGAGCAGTACGTC. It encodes CASSDSARRTGFVVRSEQYV.

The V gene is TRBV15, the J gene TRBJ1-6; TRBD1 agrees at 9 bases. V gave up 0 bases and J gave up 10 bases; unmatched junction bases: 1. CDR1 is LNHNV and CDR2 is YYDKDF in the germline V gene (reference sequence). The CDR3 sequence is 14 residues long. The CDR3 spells CATSRETGGSPLHF. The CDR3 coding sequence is TGTGCCACCAGCAGAGAGACAGGGGGATCACCCCTCCACTTT.

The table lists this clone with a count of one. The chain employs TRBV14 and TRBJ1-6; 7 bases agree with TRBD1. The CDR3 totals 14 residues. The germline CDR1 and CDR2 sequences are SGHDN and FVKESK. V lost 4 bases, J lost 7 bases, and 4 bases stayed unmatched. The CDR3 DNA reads TGTGCCAGCAGCCTCGGGACAGTGAATTCACCCCTCCACTTT. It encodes CASSLGTVNSPLHF.

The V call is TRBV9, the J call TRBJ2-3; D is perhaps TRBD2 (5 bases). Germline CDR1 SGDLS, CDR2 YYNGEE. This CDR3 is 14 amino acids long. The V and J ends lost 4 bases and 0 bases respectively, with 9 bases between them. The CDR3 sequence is CASSSRTSTDTQYF. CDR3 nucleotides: TGTGCCAGCAGCTCACGGACTAGCACAGATACGCAGTATTTT.

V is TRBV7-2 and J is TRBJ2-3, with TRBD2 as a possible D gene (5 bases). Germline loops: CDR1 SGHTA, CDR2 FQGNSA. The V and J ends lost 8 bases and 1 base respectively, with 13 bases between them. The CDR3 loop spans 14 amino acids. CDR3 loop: CASQRQAGTDTQYF. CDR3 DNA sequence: TGTGCCAGCCAAAGACAAGCGGGCACAGATACGCAGTATTTT.

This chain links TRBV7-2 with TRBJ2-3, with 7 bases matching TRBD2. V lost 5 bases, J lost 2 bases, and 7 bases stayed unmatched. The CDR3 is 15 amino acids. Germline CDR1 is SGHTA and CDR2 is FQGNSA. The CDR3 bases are TGTGCCAGCAGCAGAGGGGACTACTACACAGATACGCAGTATTTT. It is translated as CASSRGDYYTDTQYF.